This TCR beta chain was captured in a study of prognosis after radiotherapy for stage I lung cancer (dated by TCRdb to 2020 to 2023). Describing the broader study: Around 20 stage I NSCLC patients were enrolled in Nanjing, China, between early 2018 and 2019. Ages in the cohort of about a dozen men and about 6 women ranged from about 50 to 84 years, with a median of 74. The study profiled peripheral blood TCR beta repertoires from stage I NSCLC patients before and after stereotactic body radiotherapy and related them to distant failure. Newly diagnosed primary stage I lung tumors were found in roughly 15 patients, while oligometastatic NSCLC after surgical resection of the primary tumor was found in several. For each of the 20 or so patients, one blood sample was taken before SBRT and one after, so the study sequenced approximately 40 samples in total. After SBRT, distant metastases developed in four of the 19 patients at a median of around seven months, while the remaining 15 patients had no significant progression. All patients were regarded as medically inoperable, because of comorbidities in over 10 patients and refusal of surgery in several patients. No patient received concurrent therapy alongside SBRT. Eleven to twelve patients had adenocarcinoma and seven had squamous cell carcinoma as the tumor histology. Image-guided IMRT or VMAT was used to deliver SBRT in 3 to 5 fractions at a biologically effective dose of at least 100 Gy. Overall results and qualifications from the work: After SBRT, the count of unique TCR clones dropped from a median of roughly 9,400 beforehand to roughly 6,800 afterward (Wilcoxon paired P=0.011). Post-SBRT Shannon entropy and its change from baseline were lower in patients who developed distant metastases; baseline Shannon entropy was not associated with metastases. None of the reported P values were adjusted for multiple comparisons. No determination of tumor specificity was made for expanded TCR clones. Differences by metastasis status were reportedly seen in TRBV and TRBJ usage frequencies, involving two V genes at baseline and, after SBRT, roughly ten V genes and two J genes. Limitations of the study included a small cohort and short follow-up, and the study findings need independent validation.

A history of other malignancies or of prior chemotherapy or radiotherapy was absent in all patients, and node-negative disease was shown on CT and PET/CT in all patients. About 6.3 milliliters of peripheral venous blood were drawn into EDTA tubes at each of two time points. Ficoll-Paque Plus density-gradient centrifugation was used to isolate PBMCs. Right after collection, samples were placed at -80 degrees C and kept there until analysis. This clonotype was counted many times. The antigen it binds to is not known. Per-nucleotide qualities are absent, and no much larger clonotype sits a single base away. CDR3 length: 19 amino acids, cysteine to phenylalanine. Left in the record is the CDR3 DNA by itself, 57 bases read in frame from the first base. Looking up the germline V gene yields CDR1 SGHAT and CDR2 FQNNGV. V is pared back by 4 bases and J by 2 bases, with 27 bases lying between the germline termini.

Two rounds of multiplex PCR were performed to amplify the TCR beta CDR3 region from genomic DNA. The first PCR round used primers specific to each TRBV and TRBJ gene, and the primer sequences were filed in Chinese patent CN105087789A. Universal primers were used in the second PCR round. The Roche High Pure PCR Template Preparation Kit was used to extract genomic DNA from frozen PBMCs. Paired-end sequencing with 151 bp reads was performed on the libraries using an Illumina HiSeq 3000. For the original study's pipeline: CutAdapt was used to discard raw reads that did not contain the multiplex PCR primer sequences. PEAR was used to merge high-quality paired reads into contigs. By aligning each contig to reference sequences, MiXCR assigned the TRB V, D and J gene segments to that contig. CDR3 sequences were clustered by base quality and sequence similarity to remove sequencing errors. Shannon entropy normalized by the natural log of productive TCR sequence number was used as the measure of diversity. To get clonality, Shannon entropy was divided by the natural log of the number of unique clonotypes, and that result was subtracted from one. The Youden index of ROC curves was used to select progression-free survival cut-offs for repertoire metrics, and analyses were performed in R 3.5.3. TCRdb reran the public reads through fastp at Q25 and MiXCR, keeping productive beta chains. One record per CDR3 amino acid sequence lists the most common genes and DNA. It is TCRdb's table, rather than the study itself, that gives the V and J calls and clone size. Across this sample there are about 14,000 distinct CDR3 sequences, with roughly 38% seen only once. The ten largest account for 41% of the sample.

The chain is made from TRBV11-2 and TRBJ2-7; the D match is possibly TRBD1 or TRBD2, with 5 bases aligned in each. The sample here was PBMCs, taken before or after stereotactic body radiation therapy (not recorded which). This TCR was recovered from a donor over 45 with non-small cell lung cancer. The nucleotides read TGTGCCAGCAGCTCTCTTTTTCTTAGACCGGGACGGGAAGCCTACGAGCAGTACTTC. Translated, it reads CASSSLFLRPGREAYEQYF.